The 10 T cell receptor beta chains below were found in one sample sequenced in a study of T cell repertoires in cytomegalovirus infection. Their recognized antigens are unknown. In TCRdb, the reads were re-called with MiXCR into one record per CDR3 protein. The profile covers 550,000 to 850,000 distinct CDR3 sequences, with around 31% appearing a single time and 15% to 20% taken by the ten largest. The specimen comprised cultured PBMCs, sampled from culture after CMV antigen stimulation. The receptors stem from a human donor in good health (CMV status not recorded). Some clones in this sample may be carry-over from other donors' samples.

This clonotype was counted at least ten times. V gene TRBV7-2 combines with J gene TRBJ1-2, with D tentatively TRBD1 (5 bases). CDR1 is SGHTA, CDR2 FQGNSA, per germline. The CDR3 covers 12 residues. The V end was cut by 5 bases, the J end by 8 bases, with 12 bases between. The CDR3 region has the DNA TGTGCCAGCAGCGATCGGGGCTCCGGCTACACCTTC. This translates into CASSDRGSGYTF.

CDR3 in amino acids: CASSFGQGSYYGYTF. CDR3 in DNA: TGTGCCAGCAGTTTTGGACAGGGGAGCTACTATGGCTACACCTTC. This chain connects TRBV12-3 or TRBV12-4 to TRBJ1-2; TRBD1 matches 9 bases. The trim removed 3 bases at V and 3 bases at J, leaving 5 bases unmatched. The CDR3 contains 15 residues.

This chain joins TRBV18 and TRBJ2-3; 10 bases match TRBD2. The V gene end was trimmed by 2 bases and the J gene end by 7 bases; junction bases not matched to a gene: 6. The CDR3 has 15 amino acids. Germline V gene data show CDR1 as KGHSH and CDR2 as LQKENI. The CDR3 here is CASSPRAGGPHTQYF. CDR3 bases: TGTGCCAGCTCACCAAGAGCGGGGGGGCCCCATACGCAGTATTTT.

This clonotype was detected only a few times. CDR3 region: CASSPRGTPVPYNEQFF. DNA for the CDR3: TGTGCCAGCAGCCCCAGGGGGACCCCCGTCCCGTACAATGAGCAGTTCTTC. J is TRBJ2-1 and V is TRBV7-9; 7 positions agree with TRBD1. The V gene end was trimmed by 5 bases and the J gene end by 4 bases; junction bases not matched to a gene: 14. The CDR3 is 17 amino acids. The germline V gene has CDR1 SEHNR and CDR2 FQNEAQ (reference sequence).

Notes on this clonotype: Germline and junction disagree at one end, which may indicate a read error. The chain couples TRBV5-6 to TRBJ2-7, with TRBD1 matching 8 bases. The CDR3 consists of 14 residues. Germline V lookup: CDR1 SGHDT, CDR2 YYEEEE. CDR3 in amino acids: CASNLDRARYEQYF. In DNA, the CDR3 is TGTGCCAGCAACTTGGACAGGGCCCGCTACGAGCAGTACTTC.

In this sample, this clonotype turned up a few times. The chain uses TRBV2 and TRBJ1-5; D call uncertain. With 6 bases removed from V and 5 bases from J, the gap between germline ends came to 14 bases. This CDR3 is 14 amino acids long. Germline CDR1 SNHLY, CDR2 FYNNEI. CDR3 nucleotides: TGTGCCAGCAGCCCCAACACTGGCCATCAGCCCCAGCATTTT. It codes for CASSPNTGHQPQHF.

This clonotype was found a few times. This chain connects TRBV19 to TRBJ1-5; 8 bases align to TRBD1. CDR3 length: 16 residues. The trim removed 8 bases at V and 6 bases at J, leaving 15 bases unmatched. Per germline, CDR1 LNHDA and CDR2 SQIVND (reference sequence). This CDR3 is CASLPRQGTTLQPQHF. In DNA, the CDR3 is TGTGCCAGTCTCCCTCGACAGGGGACCACCCTTCAGCCCCAGCATTTT.

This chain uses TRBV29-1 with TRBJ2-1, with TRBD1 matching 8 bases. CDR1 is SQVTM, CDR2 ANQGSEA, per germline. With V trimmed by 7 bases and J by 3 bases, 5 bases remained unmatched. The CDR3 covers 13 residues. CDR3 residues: CSADRGFYNEQFF. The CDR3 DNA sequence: TGCAGCGCCGACAGGGGCTTCTACAATGAGCAGTTCTTC.

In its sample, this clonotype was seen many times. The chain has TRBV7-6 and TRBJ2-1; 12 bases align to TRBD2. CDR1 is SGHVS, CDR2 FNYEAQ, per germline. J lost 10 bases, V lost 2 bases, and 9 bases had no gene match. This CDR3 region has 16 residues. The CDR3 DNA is TGTGCCAGCAGCTTAAGCCTAGCGGGAGGGGAGGGGGAGCAGTTCTTC. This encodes CASSLSLAGGEGEQFF.

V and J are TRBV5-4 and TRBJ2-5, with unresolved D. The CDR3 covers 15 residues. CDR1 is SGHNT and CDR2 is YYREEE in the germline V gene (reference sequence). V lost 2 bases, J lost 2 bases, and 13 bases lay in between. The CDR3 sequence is CASSFDRVLQETQYF. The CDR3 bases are TGTGCCAGCAGCTTTGATCGGGTATTGCAAGAGACCCAGTACTTC.